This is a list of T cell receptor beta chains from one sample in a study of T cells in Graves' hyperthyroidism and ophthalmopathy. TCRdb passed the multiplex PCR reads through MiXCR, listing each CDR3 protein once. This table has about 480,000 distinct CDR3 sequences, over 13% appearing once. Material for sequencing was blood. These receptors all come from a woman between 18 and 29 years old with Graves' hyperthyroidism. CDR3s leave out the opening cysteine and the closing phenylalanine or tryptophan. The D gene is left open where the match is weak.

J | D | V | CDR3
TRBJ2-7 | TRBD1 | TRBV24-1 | ATSAGQGFPYEQY
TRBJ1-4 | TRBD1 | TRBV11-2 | ASSRERGGLREKLF
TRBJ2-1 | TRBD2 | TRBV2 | ASRLLAGFGDNEQF
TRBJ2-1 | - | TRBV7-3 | ASSSPTTNEQF
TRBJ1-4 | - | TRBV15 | ATSRDATENEKLF
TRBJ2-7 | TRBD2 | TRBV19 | ASSRLAGASDEQY
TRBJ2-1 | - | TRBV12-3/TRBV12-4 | ASSLALGGDEQF
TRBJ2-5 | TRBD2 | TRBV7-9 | ASSKRLAGVETQY
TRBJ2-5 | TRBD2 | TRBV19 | ASRGLAGGETQY
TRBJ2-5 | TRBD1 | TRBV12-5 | ASGGDRGETQY
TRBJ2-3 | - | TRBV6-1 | ASSPYEADTQY
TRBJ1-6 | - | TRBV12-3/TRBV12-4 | ASRVRIWSPLH
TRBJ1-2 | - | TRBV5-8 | ASSFAANYGYT
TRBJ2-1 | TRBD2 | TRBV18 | ASSPPLAGSPYNEQF
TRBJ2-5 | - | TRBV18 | ASSRGMEETQY
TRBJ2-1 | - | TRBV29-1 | SVEFSLSSYNEQF
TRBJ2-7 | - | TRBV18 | ASSPGTEQY
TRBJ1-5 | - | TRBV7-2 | ASSSIWGGENQPQH
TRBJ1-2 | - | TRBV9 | ASSVDWGGTGYT
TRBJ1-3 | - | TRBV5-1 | ASTPGTSGNTIY
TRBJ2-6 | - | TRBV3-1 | ASSQVTAGANVLT
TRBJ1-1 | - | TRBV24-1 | ATSAVSGDTGAF
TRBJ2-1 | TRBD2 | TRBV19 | ASSTTSRNEQF
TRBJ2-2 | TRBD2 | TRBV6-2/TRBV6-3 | ASSPGLAATGELF
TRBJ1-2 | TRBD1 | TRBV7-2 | ASIPGQGPNIYGYT
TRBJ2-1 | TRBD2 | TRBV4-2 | ASSRVSGTSVYNEQF
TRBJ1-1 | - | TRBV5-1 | ASSFSLGGVPEAF
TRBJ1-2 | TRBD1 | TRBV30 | AWSLTGGAGYGYT
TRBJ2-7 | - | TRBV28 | AGSFTFMSQTYEQY
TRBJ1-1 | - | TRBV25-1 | AAGQSEAF
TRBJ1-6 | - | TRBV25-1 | ASGPEQLNSPLH
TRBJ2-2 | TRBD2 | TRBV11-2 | ASSLVLAGGPGELF
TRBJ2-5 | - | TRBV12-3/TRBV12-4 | ASKRLAGQETQY
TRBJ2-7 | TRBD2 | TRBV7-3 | ASSPRAGGSYEQY
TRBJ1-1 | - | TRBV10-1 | ASSRRQNTEAF
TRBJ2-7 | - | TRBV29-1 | SVVGTAAYEQY
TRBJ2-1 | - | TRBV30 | ASATTLKEQF
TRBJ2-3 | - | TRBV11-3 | ASSLGVAPGADTQY
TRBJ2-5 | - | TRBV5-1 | ASSLESVETQY
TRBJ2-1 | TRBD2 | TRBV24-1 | AAGLAGHNEQF
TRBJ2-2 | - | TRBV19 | ASMTTGELF
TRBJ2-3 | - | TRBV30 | AWSLLTRGVGDTQY
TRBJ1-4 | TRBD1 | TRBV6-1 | ASSSVGQGKKLF
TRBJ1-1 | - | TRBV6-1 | ASTPGQTYTEAL
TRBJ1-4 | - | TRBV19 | ASNTGGEKLF
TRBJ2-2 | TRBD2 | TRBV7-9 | ASRPTGTSGSWGTGELF
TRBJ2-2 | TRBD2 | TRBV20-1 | SARHSGAGELF
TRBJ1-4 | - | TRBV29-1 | SARVGGGNEKLF
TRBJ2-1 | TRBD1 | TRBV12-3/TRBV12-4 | ASRDRGRDYNEQF
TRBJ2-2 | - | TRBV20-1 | SARPRGTGELF
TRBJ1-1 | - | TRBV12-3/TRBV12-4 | ASSSTASSEAF
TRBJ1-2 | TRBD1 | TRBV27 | ASSPGQLANYGYT
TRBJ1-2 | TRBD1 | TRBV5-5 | ASTTGTGIKGYT
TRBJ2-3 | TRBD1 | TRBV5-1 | ASSSQDRGRGDTQY
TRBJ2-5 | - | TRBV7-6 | ASSLFWAERETQY